Below are 2 T cell receptor beta chains sequenced from a single sample in a study of shared clonotypes between healthy human individuals. Produced via immunoSEQ multiplex PCR; TCRdb's table is partial and in-frame only. The repertoire has roughly 330,000 clones, around 67% of them found once; the top ten carry about a tenth. Specimen: memory CD4+ T cells sorted from blood. The subset denotes: CD45RA-negative fraction. All receptors derive from a man aged 25-45 years in good health.

The V and J genes are TRBV29-1 and TRBJ2-5; the D is unclear. This CDR3 has 13 amino acids. From germline, CDR1 is SQVTM and CDR2 ANQGSEA. CDR3 sequence reads: CSFFRALQETQYF. CDR3 coding DNA: TGCAGTTTCTTTAGGGCACTCCAAGAGACCCAGTACTTC.

The chain carries TRBV30 and TRBJ1-2; a possible D gene is TRBD1 (5 bases). The CDR3 has 11 residues. The germline V and J ends were trimmed by 4 bases and 8 bases, with 11 bases remaining between them. Germline CDR1 is GTSNPN and CDR2 is SVGIG (reference sequence). For the CDR3, the DNA is TGTGCCTGGACCACAGGTTTAGGCTACACCTTC. Its protein is CAWTTGLGYTF.